This record concerns one T cell receptor (beta chain) sequence. Germline-derived CDR1 and CDR2 are SGHTA and FQGNSA. V gave up 5 bases and J gave up 8 bases, with 13 bases separating them. The CDR3 is 13 residues long. The data were obtained in a study of blood T cell repertoires in COVID-19. Overall study: Acute and convalescent COVID-19 samples came from the United States, Italy and Spain. Nucleic acid was either cDNA or gDNA, and it came from T cells, B-cell-depleted T cells, or PBMCs.

Under the authors' procedure: Nucleated cell counts were estimated from reference gene primer amplification. Data came from immunoSEQ multiplex PCR; TCRdb stores just in-frame clones and leaves some out. The V and J calls and clone size were taken over from that table, and D and trimming were inferred from the DNA. The sample lists about 60,000 clones, 82% occurring once. The chain couples TRBV7-2 to TRBJ2-1; D perhaps matches TRBD2 (5 bases). The TCR was taken from a man aged 60 to 69 with acute or convalescent COVID-19. The material sequenced was peripheral blood. In DNA, the CDR3 is TGTGCCAGCAGCGCCGACTGGGAGTATGAGCAGTTCTTC. This gives the protein CASSADWEYEQFF.